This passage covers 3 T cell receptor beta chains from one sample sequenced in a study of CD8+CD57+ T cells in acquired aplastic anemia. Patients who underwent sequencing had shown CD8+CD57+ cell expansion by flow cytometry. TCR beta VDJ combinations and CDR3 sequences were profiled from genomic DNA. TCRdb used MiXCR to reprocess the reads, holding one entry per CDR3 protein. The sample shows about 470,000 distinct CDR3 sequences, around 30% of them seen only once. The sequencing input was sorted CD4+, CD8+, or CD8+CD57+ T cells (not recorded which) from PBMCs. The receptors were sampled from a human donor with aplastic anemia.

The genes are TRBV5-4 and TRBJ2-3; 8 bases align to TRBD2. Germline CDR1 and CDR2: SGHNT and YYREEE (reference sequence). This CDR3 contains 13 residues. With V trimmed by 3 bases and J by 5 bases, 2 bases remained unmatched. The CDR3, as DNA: TGTGCCAGCAGCTCAGCGGGAGAAGATACGCAGTATTTT. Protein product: CASSSAGEDTQYF.

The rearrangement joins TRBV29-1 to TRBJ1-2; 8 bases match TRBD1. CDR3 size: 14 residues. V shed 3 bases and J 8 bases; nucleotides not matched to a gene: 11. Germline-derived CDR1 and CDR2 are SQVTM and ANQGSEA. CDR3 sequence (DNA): TGCAGCGTTGATCAGGGGCAGGGGGCGCGGGGCTACACCTTC. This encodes CSVDQGQGARGYTF.

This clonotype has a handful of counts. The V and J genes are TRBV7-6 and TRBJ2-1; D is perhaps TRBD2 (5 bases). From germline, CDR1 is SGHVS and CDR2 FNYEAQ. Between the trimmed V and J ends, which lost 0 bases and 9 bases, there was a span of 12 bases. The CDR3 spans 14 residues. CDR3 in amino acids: CASSLAPGSSEQFF. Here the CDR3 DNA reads TGTGCCAGCAGCTTAGCGCCGGGGAGCAGTGAGCAGTTCTTC.